A selection of T cell receptor beta chains follows, all from one sample in a study of CD8+ T cells in alopecia areata. Assay: immunoSEQ multiplex PCR; the TCRdb copy retains only in-frame clones and omits some. This sample carries about 200,000 clones, more than 55% of them seen once, and the ten largest clones take approximately 4.9%. Sequencing was done on a sample of CD8+ T cells sorted from blood. The receptor source for this set is a human donor in good health. CDR3s include the opening cysteine and the closing phenylalanine or tryptophan.

CDR3aa: CASRSGASSYNEQFF
j_gene: TRBJ2-1
v_gene: TRBV2

CDR3aa: CASSLGTGYGYTF
j_gene: TRBJ1-2
v_gene: TRBV7-8

CDR3aa: CASIDRGRTDTQYF
j_gene: TRBJ2-3
v_gene: TRBV2

CDR3aa: CASSRGPAIQETQYF
j_gene: TRBJ2-5
v_gene: TRBV11-1

CDR3aa: CASSSGTGDYGYTF
j_gene: TRBJ1-2
v_gene: TRBV2

CDR3aa: CASSGTTGVLGYTF
j_gene: TRBJ1-2
v_gene: TRBV19

CDR3aa: CASSPTDYNEQFF
j_gene: TRBJ2-1
v_gene: TRBV27

CDR3aa: CASSDPGTGGAYGYTF
j_gene: TRBJ1-2
v_gene: TRBV25-1

CDR3aa: CASSLEAGSEQYF
j_gene: TRBJ2-7
v_gene: TRBV13

CDR3aa: CASSYLAGERNGYTF
j_gene: TRBJ1-2
v_gene: TRBV6-5

CDR3aa: CASSHRASYEQYF
j_gene: TRBJ2-7
v_gene: TRBV7-9

CDR3aa: CASRWRGALNTEAFF
j_gene: TRBJ1-1
v_gene: TRBV13

CDR3aa: CSVETGTGGFDEQFF
j_gene: TRBJ2-1
v_gene: TRBV29-1

CDR3aa: CASTAEQMSGNDGYTF
j_gene: TRBJ1-2
v_gene: TRBV6-6

CDR3aa: CASRSGPQVTLEAFF
j_gene: TRBJ1-1
v_gene: TRBV4-1

CDR3aa: CAWSDTGYEQYF
j_gene: TRBJ2-7
v_gene: TRBV30

CDR3aa: CSVGPASKMDQYF
j_gene: TRBJ2-5
v_gene: TRBV29-1

CDR3aa: CASSHAGTGLAYEQYF
j_gene: TRBJ2-7
v_gene: TRBV4-1

CDR3aa: CASSLRGEGDEQYF
j_gene: TRBJ2-7
v_gene: TRBV27

CDR3aa: CSAQDPYEQYF
j_gene: TRBJ2-7
v_gene: TRBV29-1

CDR3aa: CASRGSPQSTDTQYF
j_gene: TRBJ2-3
v_gene: TRBV4-1

CDR3aa: CASSPGPTYGYTF
j_gene: TRBJ1-2
v_gene: TRBV6-5

CDR3aa: CASSPTGTGVFNEQFF
j_gene: TRBJ2-1
v_gene: TRBV4-1

CDR3aa: CAWSVTGSGQPQHF
j_gene: TRBJ1-5
v_gene: TRBV30

CDR3aa: CASRLSGGPLEQYF
j_gene: TRBJ2-7
v_gene: TRBV27

CDR3aa: CASSPPTGLLNEQFF
j_gene: TRBJ2-1
v_gene: TRBV9

CDR3aa: CARLGTGGRETQYF
j_gene: TRBJ2-5
v_gene: TRBV30

CDR3aa: CASSLVQETQYF
j_gene: TRBJ2-5
v_gene: TRBV7-9

CDR3aa: CSVENPGTTYGYTF
j_gene: TRBJ1-2
v_gene: TRBV29-1

CDR3aa: CASSPTVVFHNEQFF
j_gene: TRBJ2-1
v_gene: TRBV18

CDR3aa: CASSLALSERAFF
j_gene: TRBJ1-1
v_gene: TRBV7-9

CDR3aa: CASGIGGIPGELFF
j_gene: TRBJ2-2
v_gene: TRBV25-1

CDR3aa: CAISDNTEAFF
j_gene: TRBJ1-1
v_gene: TRBV10-3

CDR3aa: CASSYIQGLAGSGQFF
j_gene: TRBJ2-1
v_gene: TRBV6-5

CDR3aa: CSARLAGTTYNEQFF
j_gene: TRBJ2-1
v_gene: TRBV29-1

CDR3aa: CASSQQYTANYGYTF
j_gene: TRBJ1-2
v_gene: TRBV4-1

CDR3aa: CASSGTRDTYGYTF
j_gene: TRBJ1-2
v_gene: TRBV9

CDR3aa: CASKTTNEKLFF
j_gene: TRBJ1-4
v_gene: TRBV6-1

CDR3aa: CASSLGQGTYEQYF
j_gene: TRBJ2-7
v_gene: TRBV27

CDR3aa: CASSELGQGVDSPLHF
j_gene: TRBJ1-6
v_gene: TRBV2

CDR3aa: CASSERGGRSNQPQHF
j_gene: TRBJ1-5
v_gene: TRBV6-1